The TCR beta chain under discussion was sequenced for a study of blood T cell repertoires in COVID-19 (dated by TCRdb to about 2020). About the full investigation: Collaborator samples came from the United States, Italy and Spain and covered acute and convalescent phases of COVID-19. The prospective study material was composed of cDNA or gDNA derived from T cells, B-cell-depleted T cells, or PBMCs. Where available, HLA class I and class II types were taken from metadata supplied by the sample provider and were not determined by assay-based typing. Nearly every sample came with metadata listing a de-identified subject ID, COVID-19 status, age in years and sex. Samples came from the ongoing ImmuneRACE study (first 160 participants) plus 1,254 subjects from 6 global collaborators. Subjects who had been exposed to COVID-19, were actively infected with it, or had recovered from it provided the deeply sampled blood TCRbeta repertoires that made up the dataset. The repertoires were released in a freely available public database meant as a resource for research on the immune response to SARS-CoV-2. Overall study outcomes, separate from this receptor: The amount of clinical and demographic metadata varied by source and participant and was provided uncurated.

TCRbeta CDR3 regions were amplified from genomic DNA using the immunoSEQ Assay, a bias-controlled multiplex PCR. As for how the authors treated the data: Nucleated cell counts per sample were estimated from amplification of reference gene primers within the assay. Sequence reads were collapsed and filtered to measure the absolute abundance of every unique TCRbeta CDR3 rearrangement. For each sample, productive Simpson clonality was calculated as the square root of Simpson's diversity index over productive rearrangements. In its TCRdb copy, this immuneACCESS table keeps in-frame sequences only and misses some clones. Where compared with another copy, unresolved V genes explain less than half of these, and the others have no known cause. The DNA was the basis for D and trimming; V, J and clone size are from that table. The sample table records some 290,000 clones; around nine tenths of these occur just once. Around 3.9% of the sample lies in the top ten.

With regard to this clone: It lacks a known antigen. The input lacks base qualities; no much larger clone sits a single base away.

Participants in the prospective study were aged 18 to 89 years, lived in some 24 United States geographic areas, and enrolled through a virtual design. Cohort assignment in the prospective study relied on participant-reported clinical history from a screening survey and a study questionnaire. Exposed participants had been in contact with someone with a PCR-confirmed or clinician-diagnosed COVID-19 case within 2 weeks of study entry. In the prospective study, mobile phlebotomists collected whole blood, serum and a nasopharyngeal or oropharyngeal swab from each participant. Over an approximately 2-month period, participants in the prospective study had the option of providing additional blood draws and questionnaires. Prospective study blood samples were shipped either frozen or at room temperature before DNA extraction. The junction carries 9 bases between V and J, which are trimmed by 0 bases and 4 bases respectively. Sequences GTSNPN (CDR1) and SVGIG (CDR2) are obtained from the germline V gene (reference sequence). Reading from cysteine to phenylalanine, the CDR3 counts 13 amino acids. The sequence is cut down to CDR3 DNA, 39 bases in frame from base 1.

The clonotype originates from a woman in her thirties who had been exposed to COVID-19. The sequenced material came from PBMCs or T cells enriched from blood (not recorded which). The rearranged chain carries TRBV30 and TRBJ2-5; the best D guess is TRBD1, with 5 bases matching. The bases are TGTGCCTGGAGTGTAAAGGGGCCAGAGACCCAGTACTTC. It specifies CAWSVKGPETQYF. The variable domain in full, with residues beyond the CDR3 obtained from the reference TRBV30 and TRBJ2-5 genes, is SQTIHQWPATLVQPVGSPLSLECTVEGTSNPNLYWYRQAAGRGLQLLFYSVGIGQISSEVPQNLSASRPQDRQFILSSKKLLLSDSGFYLCAWSVKGPETQYFGPGTRLLVL.